The clone carrying this T cell receptor beta chain has only a few counts. What it recognizes is unknown. Germline values: CDR1 SGHTA, CDR2 FQGNSA. Unmatched junction bases numbered 3, after V lost 2 bases and J lost 9 bases. CDR3 length: 13 residues. This sample is part of a study of beta chain features in type 1 diabetes. General study results and limits: In all four CD4+ subsets, TCRB CDR3 length was significantly, moderately reduced in type 1 diabetes. PCR might favor shorter templates, equally in patients and controls.

Populations isolated by sorting all had purity greater than 95%. Sequenced material consisted of expressed TCRB transcripts (all of the isolated RNA was reverse transcribed). Method: immunoSEQ multiplex PCR; TCRdb's copy keeps in-frame clones and lacks some. The sample records approximately 120,000 clones, 40% being singletons. V usage is TRBV7-2 and J usage is TRBJ2-1, with TRBD2 matching 8 bases. Sequenced sample: stem cell memory CD4+ T cells from blood. The sequence was collected from a woman under 30 in good health. CDR3 sequence reads: CASSLQRETEQFF. In nucleotides, the CDR3 is TGTGCCAGCAGCTTACAGCGGGAGACTGAGCAGTTCTTC.